This T cell receptor (beta chain) was obtained from a study of graft-versus-host responses after intestinal transplantation. For the study at large: Among the recipients, transplants were multivisceral, liver-intestinal, or isolated intestinal. For about three years after anti-thymocyte globulin induction, all recipients took tacrolimus and steroids. Study outcomes and limitations: Detected in recipient marrow were GvH clones, some of which were first observed in ileum or blood.

The repertoire was sequenced with immunoSEQ multiplex PCR; TCRdb's copy has only in-frame clones and lacks some. The sample yields roughly 97,000 clones, more than 80% seen once. With regard to this clone: Its antigen remains unidentified.

The CDR3 sequence is 14 residues long. V was cut by 4 bases and J by 6 bases, with 13 bases left in between. CDR1 SGHAT and CDR2 FQNNGV come from the germline V gene. The starting material was PBMCs, obtained 450 to 480 days after intestinal transplant. The receptor was isolated from a human patient who received an intestinal transplant, so some T cells may come from the graft donor. This chain links TRBV11-2 with TRBJ2-4, with no clear D. In DNA, the CDR3 is TGTGCCAGCAGCTCCCTACGGGCCCTAAACATTCAGTACTTC. It specifies CASSSLRALNIQYF.